The following is a T cell receptor beta chain sequence with its context. Its antigen is not identified. TCRdb re-called the 5' RACE reads through MiXCR, storing one row per CDR3 protein. Among about 840,000 distinct CDR3 sequences, about 11% were seen once, and the ten largest hold just over 0.5%. The sample comes from a study of CD8 T cells in ankylosing spondylitis. The CDR3 spans 18 residues. Study-wide results and limits: A CD8+ phenotype characterized the disease-linked clones, which were relatively rare in peripheral blood. Seemingly characteristic of ankylosing spondylitis blood was a TCR beta motif consisting of 7 or 8 highly homologous variants.

V gene TRBV21-1 combines with J gene TRBJ2-3; the table gives TRBD2 as D, unverified against the DNA. TRBV21-1 is given as a pseudogene. This clonotype was obtained from a male donor with ankylosing spondylitis. Sequencing was done on a sample of blood, either unsorted or a sorted T cell fraction (not recorded which). CDR3 sequence (DNA): TGTGCCAGCAGCAACGACGACATAGCGGGAGGCCTCTCAGATACGCAGTATTTT. This gives the protein CASSNDDIAGGLSDTQYF.